The clone carrying this T cell receptor (beta chain) has ten or more counts. Its antigen is not identified. The sample comes from a study of T-cell memory formation after mild COVID-19. General study points: Memory cells collected pre-infection included some clones that later responded, suggesting cross-reactive memory joined. Researchers could not confirm that second-wave clones peaking on day 37 targeted SARS-CoV-2.

5'RACE with constant-segment primers built TCRalpha and TCRbeta cDNA libraries with UMIs. TCRdb reprocessed the 5' RACE reads via MiXCR and lists one record per CDR3 protein. The sample lists tens of thousands of distinct CDR3 sequences; roughly 15% were seen once. The clonotype was recovered from a man between 18 and 29 years old who had mild COVID-19 (a few samples of this study predate the infection). Cell type and time point are not known. Sequencing was done on a sample of PBMCs or a T cell subset sorted from them (not recorded which).

The chain's CDR3 is CSVEGWTASTDTQYF. As DNA, the CDR3 is TGCAGCGTTGAAGGATGGACAGCCAGCACAGATACGCAGTATTTT. V usage is TRBV29-1 and J usage is TRBJ2-3; TRBD1 is a possible D gene (6 bases). CDR3 length equals 15 residues. Deletions cut 1 base from V and 0 bases from J, with 11 bases between. Germline CDR1 is SQVTM and CDR2 is ANQGSEA.